This TCR beta chain was recovered during a study of beta chain features in type 1 diabetes. Broader study findings: Possibly, sequencing cDNA over-represented cells that had high TCR expression levels.

A CD45RO/CCR7/CD25/CD127/CD95/CD27 panel sorted naive, central memory, regulatory and stem cell-like memory CD4+ cells. Only a few counts were recorded for this clone. Its antigen is not known. Expressed TCRB transcripts were sequenced because the isolated RNA had all been reverse transcribed beforehand. Assay used: immunoSEQ multiplex PCR; TCRdb lists only in-frame clones, some missing. The table records 350,000 to 450,000 clones, over 12% of them present only once. The length of the CDR3 is 14 residues. In germline, CDR1 is SGHTA, CDR2 FQGNSA. Between the trimmed V and J ends, which lost 2 bases and 7 bases, there was a span of 15 bases.

The V call is TRBV7-2, the J call TRBJ2-7, with a tentative D call TRBD2 (6 bases). The sequencing sample was made of naive CD4+ T cells from blood. The TCR was taken from a woman aged 18-29 years in good health. The DNA of the CDR3 is TGTGCCAGCAGCTTAACGACTAGGAGGGGAGAGCAGTACTTC. Translated: CASSLTTRRGEQYF.